The rows below give T cell receptor beta chains drawn from one sample of a study of radiotherapy plus CTLA-4 blockade in lung cancer. Repertoires were generated with immunoSEQ multiplex PCR, while TCRdb's copy carries only in-frame clones and drops some. Here the sample spans over 100,000 clones, approximately 90% being singletons. The sequencing here drew on peripheral blood, taken from a patient treated with radiotherapy plus ipilimumab. The origin of the receptors is a human donor with non-small cell lung cancer that progressed on radiotherapy plus ipilimumab. The CDR3 runs from the conserved cysteine through the conserved F or W. The D gene is left open where the match is weak. Size is stated for part of the rows, as once, few or many counts, or as a class when the clone is expanded.

TRBD1 . TRBJ1-5 TRBV28 CASSTRGQGLNQPQHF TGTGCCAGCAGTACTAGAGGACAGGGACTAAATCAGCCCCAGCATTTT
. . TRBJ2-1 TRBV7-8 CASSSILRGFGNEQFF TGTGCCAGCAGCTCAATATTAAGGGGCTTTGGCAATGAGCAGTTCTTC
. . TRBJ2-5 TRBV7-9 CASSLRGVKETQYF TGTGCCAGCAGCTTAAGGGGAGTAAAAGAGACCCAGTACTTC
TRBD2 . TRBJ2-3 TRBV5-1 CASSLGPTSGSMDTQYF TGCGCCAGCAGCTTGGGTCCGACTAGCGGGAGTATGGATACGCAGTATTTT
. . TRBJ1-1 TRBV18 CASSQSGRENTEAFF TGTGCCAGCTCGCAAAGCGGGAGAGAGAACACTGAAGCTTTCTTT
. once TRBJ1-2 TRBV19 CASIDVHYGYTF TGTGCCAGTATAGACGTTCACTATGGCTACACCTTC
TRBD1 . TRBJ1-2 TRBV7-9 CASSLGRTGGDGYTF TGTGCCAGCAGCTTAGGGCGGACAGGGGGCGATGGCTACACCTTC
TRBD2 . TRBJ2-7 TRBV19 CASSTPGLAPYEQYF TGTGCCAGTAGTACCCCGGGACTAGCCCCCTACGAGCAGTACTTC
TRBD2 few TRBJ2-2 TRBV27 CASSLAGRGGELFF TGTGCCAGCAGCCTAGCGGGCCGGGGCGGGGAGCTGTTTTTT
TRBD2 . TRBJ2-7 TRBV5-4 CASSLGSGGAVHYEQYF TGTGCCAGCAGCTTGGGGTCCGGGGGGGCAGTCCATTACGAGCAGTACTTC
. . TRBJ2-3 TRBV27 CASSLTGKGTQYF TGTGCCAGCAGTTTAACAGGGAAAGGTACGCAGTATTTT
. . TRBJ1-5 TRBV28 CASSLGKGEGSNQPQHF TGTGCCAGCAGTCTAGGGAAGGGTGAGGGTAGCAATCAGCCCCAGCATTTT
. . TRBJ2-3 TRBV10-3 CAISGRRPDTQYF TGTGCCATCAGTGGGCGGAGACCAGATACGCAGTATTTT
. . TRBJ2-5 TRBV2 CASRLGETQYF TGTGCCAGCAGATTGGGGGAGACCCAGTACTTC
. . TRBJ2-1 TRBV2 CASQLGYEQFF TGTGCCAGCCAGTTAGGGTATGAGCAGTTCTTC
. . TRBJ1-5 TRBV2 CASSQLTGPYQPQHF TGTGCCAGCAGCCAGCTGACAGGCCCCTATCAGCCCCAGCATTTT
. . TRBJ2-7 TRBV6-1 CASSPGRNYEQYF TGTGCCAGCAGCCCGGGACGGAACTACGAGCAGTACTTC
. . TRBJ2-6 TRBV2 CASRNKTGRLRVLSGANVLTF TGTGCCAGCAGAAATAAAACCGGGAGACTACGGGTACTCTCTGGGGCCAACGTCCTGACTTTC
. once TRBJ2-3 TRBV7-2 CASSLVGGAYTDTQYF TGTGCCAGCAGCTTAGTTGGGGGAGCCTACACAGATACGCAGTATTTT
TRBD1 . TRBJ1-2 TRBV19 CASSFAGTGGFGGYTF TGTGCCAGTAGTTTCGCCGGGACAGGAGGCTTCGGTGGCTACACCTTC
TRBD1 . TRBJ1-2 TRBV19 CASQRQGEESQYGYTF TGTGCCAGCCAGAGACAGGGGGAGGAGTCCCAATATGGCTACACCTTC
. . TRBJ1-1 TRBV27 CASRRGHLNTEAFF TGTGCCAGCAGAAGGGGACACTTGAACACTGAAGCTTTCTTT
. . TRBJ2-5 TRBV19 CASSPQLEETQYF TGTGCCAGTAGTCCCCAACTCGAAGAGACCCAGTACTTC
. . TRBJ2-4 TRBV13 CQRGRDKNIQYF TGTCAGAGGGGCAGGGACAAAAACATTCAGTACTTC
TRBD2 . TRBJ2-7 TRBV27 CASSLSASGSSKITYEQYF TGTGCCAGCAGTTTATCAGCTAGCGGGAGTTCTAAAATCACCTACGAGCAGTACTTC
. . TRBJ2-7 TRBV2 CASTRWDEAYEQYF TGTGCCAGCACCAGATGGGACGAAGCCTACGAGCAGTACTTC
. . TRBJ2-1 TRBV27 CASSSKRLVTFF TGTGCCAGCAGTTCCAAACGACTAGTTACGTTCTTC
. . TRBJ2-4 TRBV6-1 CASSEGLAKNIQYF TGTGCCAGCAGTGAAGGTCTAGCCAAAAACATTCAGTACTTC
. . TRBJ2-3 TRBV6-1 CASSAARIPSTDTQYF TGTGCCAGCAGTGCCGCTAGGATTCCTAGCACAGATACGCAGTATTTT
. . TRBJ1-5 TRBV30 CACSSANSNQPQHF TGTGCCTGCTCCTCGGCTAATAGCAATCAGCCCCAGCATTTT
. . TRBJ2-7 TRBV2 CASSEAQQVHEQYF TGTGCCAGCAGTGAAGCGCAACAGGTCCACGAGCAGTACTTC
. . TRBJ2-3 TRBV4-1 CASSQAAGADTQYF TGCGCCAGCAGCCAAGCGGCAGGGGCAGATACGCAGTATTTT
TRBD1 once TRBJ2-7 TRBV11-2 CASSARDRVGSYEQYF TGTGCCAGCAGCGCCCGGGACAGGGTAGGCTCCTACGAGCAGTACTTC